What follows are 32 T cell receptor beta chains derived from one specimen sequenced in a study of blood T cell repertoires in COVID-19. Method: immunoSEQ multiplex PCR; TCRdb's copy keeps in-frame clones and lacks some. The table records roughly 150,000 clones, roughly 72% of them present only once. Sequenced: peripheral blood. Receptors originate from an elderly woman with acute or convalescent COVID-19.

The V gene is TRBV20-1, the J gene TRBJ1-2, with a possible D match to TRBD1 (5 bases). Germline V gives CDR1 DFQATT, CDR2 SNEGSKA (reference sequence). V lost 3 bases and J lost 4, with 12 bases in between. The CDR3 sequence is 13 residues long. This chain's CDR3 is CSASSGLTYGYTF. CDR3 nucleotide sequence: TGCAGTGCTAGTTCAGGGTTAACCTATGGCTACACCTTC.

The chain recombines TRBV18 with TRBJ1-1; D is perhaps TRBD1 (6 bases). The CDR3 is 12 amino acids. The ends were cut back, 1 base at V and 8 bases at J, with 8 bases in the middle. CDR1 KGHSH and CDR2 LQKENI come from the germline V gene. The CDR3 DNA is TGTGCCAGCTCACCACAGGGGGTCGAAGCTTTCTTT. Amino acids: CASSPQGVEAFF.

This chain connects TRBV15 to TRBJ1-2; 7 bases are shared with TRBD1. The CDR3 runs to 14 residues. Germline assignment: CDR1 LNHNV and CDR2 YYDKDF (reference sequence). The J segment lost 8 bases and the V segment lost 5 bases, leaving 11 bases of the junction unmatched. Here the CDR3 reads CATSLDRTALGYTF. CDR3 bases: TGTGCCACCAGCCTGGACAGGACGGCCCTAGGCTACACCTTC.

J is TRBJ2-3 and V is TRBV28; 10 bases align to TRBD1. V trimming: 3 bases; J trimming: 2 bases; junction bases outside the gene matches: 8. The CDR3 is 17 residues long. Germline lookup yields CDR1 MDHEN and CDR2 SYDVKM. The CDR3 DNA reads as TGTGCCAGCAGTTTTCTCCCGGGACAGGGGTCCACAGATACGCAGTATTTT. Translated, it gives CASSFLPGQGSTDTQYF.

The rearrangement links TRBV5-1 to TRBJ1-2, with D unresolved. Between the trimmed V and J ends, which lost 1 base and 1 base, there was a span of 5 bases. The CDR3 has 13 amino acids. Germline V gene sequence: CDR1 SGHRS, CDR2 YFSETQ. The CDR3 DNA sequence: TGCGCCAGCAGCTTGAACAGTAACTATGGCTACACCTTC. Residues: CASSLNSNYGYTF.

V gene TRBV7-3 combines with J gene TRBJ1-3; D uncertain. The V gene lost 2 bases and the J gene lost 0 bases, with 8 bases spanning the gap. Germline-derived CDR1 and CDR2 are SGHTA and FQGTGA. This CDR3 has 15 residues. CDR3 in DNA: TGTGCCAGCAGCTTATGGGCCGGCTCTGGAAACACCATATATTTT. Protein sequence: CASSLWAGSGNTIYF.

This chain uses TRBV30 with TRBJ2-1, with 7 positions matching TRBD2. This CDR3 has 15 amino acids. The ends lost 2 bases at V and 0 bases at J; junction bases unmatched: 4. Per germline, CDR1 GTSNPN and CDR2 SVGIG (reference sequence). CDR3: CAWSISGDSYNEQFF. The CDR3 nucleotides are TGTGCCTGGAGTATCAGCGGGGACTCCTACAATGAGCAGTTCTTC.

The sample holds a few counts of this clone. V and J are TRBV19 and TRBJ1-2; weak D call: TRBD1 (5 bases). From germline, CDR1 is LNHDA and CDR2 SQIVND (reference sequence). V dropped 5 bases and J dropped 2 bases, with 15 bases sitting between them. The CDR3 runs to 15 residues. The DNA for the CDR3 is TGTGCCAGTAGTTCACCCCGGGGGAGAAACTATGGCTACACCTTC. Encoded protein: CASSSPRGRNYGYTF.

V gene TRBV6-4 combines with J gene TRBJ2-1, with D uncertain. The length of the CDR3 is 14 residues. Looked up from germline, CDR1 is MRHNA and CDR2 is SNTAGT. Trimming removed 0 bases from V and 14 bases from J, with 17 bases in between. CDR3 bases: TGTGCCAGCAGTGACTCGGGCGACCCCGTTAAGAAGTTCTTC. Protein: CASSDSGDPVKKFF.

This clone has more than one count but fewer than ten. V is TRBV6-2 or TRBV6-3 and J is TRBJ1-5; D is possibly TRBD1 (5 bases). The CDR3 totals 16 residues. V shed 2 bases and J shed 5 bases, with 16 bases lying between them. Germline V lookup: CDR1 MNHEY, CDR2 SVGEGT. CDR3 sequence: CASSYSGREVDQPQHF. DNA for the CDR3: TGTGCCAGCAGTTACAGTGGCAGGGAAGTCGATCAGCCCCAGCATTTT.

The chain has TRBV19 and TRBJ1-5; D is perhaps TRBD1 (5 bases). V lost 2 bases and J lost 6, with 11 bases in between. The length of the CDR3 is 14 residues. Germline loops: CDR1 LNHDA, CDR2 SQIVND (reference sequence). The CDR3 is CASSISGFGQPQHF. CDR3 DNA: TGTGCCAGTAGTATATCAGGGTTCGGTCAGCCCCAGCATTTT.

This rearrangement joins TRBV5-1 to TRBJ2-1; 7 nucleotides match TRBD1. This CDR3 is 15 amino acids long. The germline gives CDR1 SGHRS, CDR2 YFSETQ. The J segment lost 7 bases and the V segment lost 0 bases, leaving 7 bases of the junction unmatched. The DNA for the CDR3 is TGCGCCAGCAGCTTGGGACAGGGTATCGGGAATGAGCAGTTCTTC. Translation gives CASSLGQGIGNEQFF.

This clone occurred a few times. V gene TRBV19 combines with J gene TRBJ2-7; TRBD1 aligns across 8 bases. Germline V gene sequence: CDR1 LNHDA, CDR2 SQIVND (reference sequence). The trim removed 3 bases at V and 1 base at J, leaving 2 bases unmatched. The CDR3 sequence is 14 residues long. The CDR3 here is CASSIRTGSYEQYF. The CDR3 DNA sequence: TGTGCCAGTAGTATCAGGACAGGGTCCTACGAGCAGTACTTC.

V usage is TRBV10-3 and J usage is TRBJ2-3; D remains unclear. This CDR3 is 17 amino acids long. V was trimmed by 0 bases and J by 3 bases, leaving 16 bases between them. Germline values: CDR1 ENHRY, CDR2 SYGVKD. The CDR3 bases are TGTGCCATCAGTGAGTCGAAGAGCCACCTTGAGACAGATACGCAGTATTTT. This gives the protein CAISESKSHLETDTQYF.

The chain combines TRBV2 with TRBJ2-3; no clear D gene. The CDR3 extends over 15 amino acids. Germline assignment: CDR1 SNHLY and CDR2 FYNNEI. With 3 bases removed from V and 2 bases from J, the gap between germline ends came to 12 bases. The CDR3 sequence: CASSDARISTDTQYF. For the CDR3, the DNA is TGTGCCAGCAGTGACGCGCGGATCTCCACAGATACGCAGTATTTT.

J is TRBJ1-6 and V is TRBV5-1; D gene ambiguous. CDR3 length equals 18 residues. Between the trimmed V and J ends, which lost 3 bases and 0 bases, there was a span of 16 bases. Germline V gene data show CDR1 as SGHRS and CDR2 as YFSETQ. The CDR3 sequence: CASSSLSGGSSYNSPLHF. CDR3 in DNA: TGCGCCAGCAGCTCCCTCTCAGGTGGGAGCTCCTATAATTCACCCCTCCACTTT.

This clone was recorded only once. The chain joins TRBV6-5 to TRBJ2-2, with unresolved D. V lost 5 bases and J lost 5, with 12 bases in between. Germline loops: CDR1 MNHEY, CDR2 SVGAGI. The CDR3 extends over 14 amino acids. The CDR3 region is CASSPLPLTGELFF. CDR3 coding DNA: TGTGCCAGCAGTCCTCTCCCCCTAACCGGGGAGCTGTTTTTT.

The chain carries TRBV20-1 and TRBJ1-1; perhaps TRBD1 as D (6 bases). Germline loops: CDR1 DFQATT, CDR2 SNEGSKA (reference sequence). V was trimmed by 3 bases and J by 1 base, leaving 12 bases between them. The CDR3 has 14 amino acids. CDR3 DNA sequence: TGCAGTGCTAGTTTGGGGACACCGAACACTGAAGCTTTCTTT. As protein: CSASLGTPNTEAFF.

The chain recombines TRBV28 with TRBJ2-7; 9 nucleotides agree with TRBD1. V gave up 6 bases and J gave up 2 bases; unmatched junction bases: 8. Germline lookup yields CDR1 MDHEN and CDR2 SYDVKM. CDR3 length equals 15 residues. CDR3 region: CASSPTGTGTYEQYF. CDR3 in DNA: TGTGCCAGCAGCCCAACCGGGACAGGGACCTACGAGCAGTACTTC.

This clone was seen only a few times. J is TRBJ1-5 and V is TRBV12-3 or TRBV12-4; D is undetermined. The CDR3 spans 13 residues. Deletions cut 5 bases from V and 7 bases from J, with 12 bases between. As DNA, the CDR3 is TGTGCCAGCAGTCCCTCGACTGGCCAGCCCCAGCATTTT. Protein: CASSPSTGQPQHF.

The CDR3 spells CASSLEGAYGNTIYF. Written as DNA, the CDR3 is TGCGCCAGCAGCTTGGAGGGGGCGTATGGAAACACCATATATTTT. This chain uses TRBV5-1 with TRBJ1-3; 7 positions match TRBD1. Unmatched junction bases numbered 3, after V lost 0 bases and J lost 3 bases. CDR1 SGHRS and CDR2 YFSETQ come from the germline V gene. The CDR3 loop spans 15 amino acids.

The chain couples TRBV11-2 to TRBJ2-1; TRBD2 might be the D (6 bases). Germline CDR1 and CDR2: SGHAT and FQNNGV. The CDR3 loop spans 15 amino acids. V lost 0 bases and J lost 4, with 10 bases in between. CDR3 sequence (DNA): TGTGCCAGCAGCTTAGATGGCGGGGAGTACAATGAGCAGTTCTTC. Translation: CASSLDGGEYNEQFF.

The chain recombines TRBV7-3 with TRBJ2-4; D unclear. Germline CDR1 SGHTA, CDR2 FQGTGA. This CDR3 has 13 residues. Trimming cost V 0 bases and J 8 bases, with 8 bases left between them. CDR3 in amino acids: CASSLTSTHIQYF. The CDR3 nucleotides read TGTGCCAGCAGCTTAACGTCAACACACATTCAGTACTTC. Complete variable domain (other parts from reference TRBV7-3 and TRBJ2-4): GAGVSQTPSNKVTEKGKYVELRCDPISGHTALYWYRQSLGQGPEFLIYFQGTGAADDSGLPNDRFFAVRPEGSVSTLKIQRTERGDSAVYLCASSLTSTHIQYFGAGTRLSVL.

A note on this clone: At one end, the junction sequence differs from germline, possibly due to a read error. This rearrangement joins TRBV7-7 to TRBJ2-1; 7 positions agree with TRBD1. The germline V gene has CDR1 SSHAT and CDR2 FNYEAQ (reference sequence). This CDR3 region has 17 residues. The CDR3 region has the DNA TGTGCTAGCAGCTTAGGGGTCGGGACAGCAAAGTACAATGAGCAGTTCTTC. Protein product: CASSLGVGTAKYNEQFF.

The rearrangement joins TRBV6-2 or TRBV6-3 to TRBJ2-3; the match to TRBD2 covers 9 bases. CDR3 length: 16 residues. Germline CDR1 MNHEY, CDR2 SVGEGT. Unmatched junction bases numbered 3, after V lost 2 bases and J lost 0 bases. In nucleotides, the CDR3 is TGTGCCAGCAGTTACGGCCTAGCGGGAAGCACAGATACGCAGTATTTT. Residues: CASSYGLAGSTDTQYF.

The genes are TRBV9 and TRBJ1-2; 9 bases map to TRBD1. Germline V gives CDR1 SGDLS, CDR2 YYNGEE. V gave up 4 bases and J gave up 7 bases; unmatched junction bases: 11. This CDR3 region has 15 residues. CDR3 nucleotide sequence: TGTGCCAGCAGCCCTTCACCGGACAGGGGCCCTGGCTACACCTTC. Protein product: CASSPSPDRGPGYTF.

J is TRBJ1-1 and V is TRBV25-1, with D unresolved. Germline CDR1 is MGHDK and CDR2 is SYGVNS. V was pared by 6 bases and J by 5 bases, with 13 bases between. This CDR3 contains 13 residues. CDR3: CASRGHMDTEAFF. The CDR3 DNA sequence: TGTGCCAGCAGGGGCCACATGGATACTGAAGCTTTCTTT.

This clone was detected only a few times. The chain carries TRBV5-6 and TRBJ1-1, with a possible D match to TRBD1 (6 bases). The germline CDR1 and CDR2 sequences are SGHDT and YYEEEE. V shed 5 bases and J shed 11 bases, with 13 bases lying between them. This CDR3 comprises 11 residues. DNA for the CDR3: TGTGCCAGCAGAAAAACAGGGAAGGCTTTCTTT. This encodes CASRKTGKAFF.

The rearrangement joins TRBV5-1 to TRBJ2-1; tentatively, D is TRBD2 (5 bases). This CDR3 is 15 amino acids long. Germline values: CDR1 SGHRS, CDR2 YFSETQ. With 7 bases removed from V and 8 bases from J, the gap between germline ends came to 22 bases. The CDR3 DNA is TGCGCCAGCTTGGGGTTTGGAGGCTCCAATGATGAGCAGTTCTTC. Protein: CASLGFGGSNDEQFF.

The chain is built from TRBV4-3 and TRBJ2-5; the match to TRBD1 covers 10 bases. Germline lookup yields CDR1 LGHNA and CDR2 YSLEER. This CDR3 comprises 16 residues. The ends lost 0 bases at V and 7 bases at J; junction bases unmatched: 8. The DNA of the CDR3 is TGCGCCAGCAGCCAAGATTCCGGGACAGGGGATGGGACCCAGTACTTC. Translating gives CASSQDSGTGDGTQYF.

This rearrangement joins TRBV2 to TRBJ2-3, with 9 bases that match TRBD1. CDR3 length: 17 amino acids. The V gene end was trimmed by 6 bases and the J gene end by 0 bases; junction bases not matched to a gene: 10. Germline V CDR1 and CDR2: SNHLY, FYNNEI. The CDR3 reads CASRVTGGASSTDTQYF. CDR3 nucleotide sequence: TGTGCCAGCAGAGTTACAGGGGGCGCATCCAGCACAGATACGCAGTATTTT. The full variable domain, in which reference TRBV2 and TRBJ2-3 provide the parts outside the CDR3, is EPEVTQTPSHQVTQMGQEVILRCVPISNHLYFYWYRQILGQKVEFLVSFYNNEISEKSEIFDDQFSVERPDGSNFTLKIRSTKLEDSAMYFCASRVTGGASSTDTQYFGPGTRLTVL.

This CDR3 is CASSPDRGLTDTQYF. In DNA, the CDR3 is TGTGCCAGCAGCCCGGACAGGGGGCTAACAGATACGCAGTATTTT. This chain joins TRBV3-1 (or the pseudogene TRBV3-2) and TRBJ2-3, with 11 bases that match TRBD1. Germline loops: CDR1 LGHDT, CDR2 YNNKEL (reference sequence). CDR3 length equals 15 residues. V gave up 4 bases and J gave up 3 bases; unmatched junction bases: 3.